This TCR beta chain was identified during a study of shared T cell receptors in the human thymus (dated by TCRdb to the early 2020s). Regarding the research as a whole: The study examined how self-reactive, shared T-cell receptor alpha chains are generated in the human thymus.

Looking up the germline V gene yields CDR1 MGHRA and CDR2 YSYEKL. Cut back by 3 bases and 3 bases, the V and J ends lie 19 bases apart. The CDR3 has 17 amino acids, counting the end cysteine and phenylalanine. The only DNA kept is the CDR3, 51 bases in frame from the first base. This clone was picked up one time. This clone's antigen is unknown. No base-level quality is on record; no much larger clone is a single base apart. The library relied on the immunoSEQ multiplex PCR assay. TCRdb obtained this table from immuneACCESS and retained in-frame rearrangements with V and J assigned. These tables miss some clones; where compared with another copy, unresolved V genes account for less than half of the shortfall, and the remainder is unexplained. For this sample the table gives about 610,000 clones, of which 88% were detected only once. The ten largest account for 0.01% of the sample. In addition, the sample was reused for a study of human thymus T cells. As the second paper documents: In Finland, the donors were immunologically healthy infants who were having open corrective cardiac surgery for congenital heart defects. Thymus tissue was collected as surgical resects that were removed during corrective cardiac surgery. Usage of V and J gene segments appeared to be biased in both the thymic and the peripheral blood repertoires. Highly overlapping thymic TCR repertoires among unrelated individuals were reported in the related research. The study used eight infant thymus samples plus four related peripheral blood samples to characterize TCR alpha and beta repertoires. The cohort included several male and two female infants, with donor ages spanning 7 to 244 days. Thymocytes were released mechanically from tissue and stored at -70 °C as pellets of 10-30 million cells. Genomic DNA was extracted from frozen cell pellets with a QIAsymphony instrument. Using the immunoSEQ multiplex PCR assay, the TCRB and TCRAD loci were amplified from a standardized quantity of quality-controlled genomic DNA. The amplicons spanned the V(D)J region and were long enough to cover the CDR3 and allow V and J genes to be identified. Amplicon sequencing was performed on an Illumina platform through the commercial immunoSEQ service. Primer bias and sequencing errors were corrected as previously described, and TCRAD and TCRB definitions were based on the IMGT database. Repertoires were analysed with immunoSEQ Analyzer 3.0 and VDJTools, covering basic statistics, V/J segment usage, diversity estimates, rarefaction and pairwise overlap. Diversity was estimated using the Chao1, ChaoE, Efron-Thisted, Shannon and inverse Simpson indices, and was also estimated on datasets down-sampled to the size of the smallest sample. Repertoire overlap used strict matching of CDR3 nucleotide sequence, V gene and J gene, with Jaccard-based multidimensional scaling clustering. Thymus samples yielded on average roughly 790,000 unique TCRB clonotypes, compared with roughly 80,000 from blood samples.

The receptor was isolated from a boy less than two years old with a congenital heart defect. Donor details come from another sample of the same person, matched by shared clones. Sequenced sample: thymocytes. Rearrangement joined TRBV4-1 to TRBJ2-3, and perhaps TRBD2 as D gene, on 6 matching bases. CDR3 protein: CASSQNTGLPKTDTQYF. The bases are TGCGCCAGCAGCCAGAATACGGGACTCCCTAAGACAGATACGCAGTATTTT.